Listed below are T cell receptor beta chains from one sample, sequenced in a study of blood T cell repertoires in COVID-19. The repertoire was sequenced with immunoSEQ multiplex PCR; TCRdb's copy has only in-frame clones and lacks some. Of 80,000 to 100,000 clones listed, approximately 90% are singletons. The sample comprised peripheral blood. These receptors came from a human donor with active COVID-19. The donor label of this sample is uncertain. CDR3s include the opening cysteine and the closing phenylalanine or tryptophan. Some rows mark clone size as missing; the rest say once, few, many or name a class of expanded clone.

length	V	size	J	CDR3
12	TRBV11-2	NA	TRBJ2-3	CASSNLLDTQYF
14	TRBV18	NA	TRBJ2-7	CASSPPLAGDEQYF
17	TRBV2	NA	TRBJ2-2	CATLGLAGGPGTGELFF
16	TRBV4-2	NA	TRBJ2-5	CASSQDPYSGRETQYF
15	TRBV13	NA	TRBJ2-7	CASSLMQAGFYEQYF
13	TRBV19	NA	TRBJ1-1	CASSIGTGTEAFF
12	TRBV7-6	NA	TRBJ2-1	CASSLGAGEQFF
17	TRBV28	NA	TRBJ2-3	CASSLYMFDSSTDTQYF
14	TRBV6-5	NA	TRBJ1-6	CASTQGQGYSPLHF
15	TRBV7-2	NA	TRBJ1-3	CASSFPRTRGNTIYF
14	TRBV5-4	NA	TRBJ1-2	CASSVRHRTYGYTF
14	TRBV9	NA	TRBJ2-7	CASSTGQGSYEQYF
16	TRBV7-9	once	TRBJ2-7	CASSLKGTESSYEQYF
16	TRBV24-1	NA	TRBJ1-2	CATSDFLQGETYGYTF
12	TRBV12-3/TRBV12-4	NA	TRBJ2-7	CASSLIGDEQYF
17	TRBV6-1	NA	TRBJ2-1	CASSEARTGGLYNEQFF
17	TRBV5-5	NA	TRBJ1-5	CASSLGLTDWVHQPQHF
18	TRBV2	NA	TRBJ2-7	CASKIPGQGLFVSYEQYF
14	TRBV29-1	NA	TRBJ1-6	CSVEDSDPGSPLHF
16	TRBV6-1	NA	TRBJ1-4	CASSELNRAFNEKLFF
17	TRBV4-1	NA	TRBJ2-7	CASSQDWAPGIRYEQYF
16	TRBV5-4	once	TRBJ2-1	CASKASTTLSYNEQFF
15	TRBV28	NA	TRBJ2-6	CASSLGLSGANVLTF
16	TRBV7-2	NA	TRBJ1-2	CASSLVAGEVGYGYTF
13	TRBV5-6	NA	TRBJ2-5	CASSSQGGETQYF
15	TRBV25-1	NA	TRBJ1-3	CASSEGQGVGNTIYF
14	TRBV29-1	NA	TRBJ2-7	CSVVGDRTHYEQYF
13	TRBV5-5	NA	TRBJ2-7	CASSLAVNYEQYF
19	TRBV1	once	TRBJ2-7	CTSSQDLVKEGSPRNGQYF
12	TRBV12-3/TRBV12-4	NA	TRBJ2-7	CASSPAPLEQYF
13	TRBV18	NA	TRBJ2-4	CASSAPGIRIQYF
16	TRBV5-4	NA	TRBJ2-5	CASSLAQRGPVGTQYF
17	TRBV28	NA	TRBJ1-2	CASSMILYDTQVYGYTF
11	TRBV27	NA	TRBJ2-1	CASRSTGEQFF
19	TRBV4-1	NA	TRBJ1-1	CASKTNLRGVVGRNTEAFF
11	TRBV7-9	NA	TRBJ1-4	CASSYRGKLFF
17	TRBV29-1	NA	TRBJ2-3	CSVQTSGLSPSTDTQYF
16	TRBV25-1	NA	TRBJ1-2	CASSRISGTGVGGYTF
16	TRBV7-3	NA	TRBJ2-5	CASSLSPSGGGETQYF
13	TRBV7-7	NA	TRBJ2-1	CASSLKGGAEQFF
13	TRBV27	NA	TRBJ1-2	CASSLYGGHGYTF
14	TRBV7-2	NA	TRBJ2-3	CASSLEPAGDTQYF
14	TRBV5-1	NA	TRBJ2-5	CASSLWDSEETQYF
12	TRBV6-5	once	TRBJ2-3	CASTSTGDTQYF
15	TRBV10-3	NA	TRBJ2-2	CASLPGTGYTGELFF
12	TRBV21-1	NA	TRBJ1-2	CASSKGGLGYTF
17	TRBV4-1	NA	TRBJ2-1	CASSQDVASGEYNEQFF
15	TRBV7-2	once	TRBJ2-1	CASSSLAGGPNEQFF
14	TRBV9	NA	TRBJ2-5	CASSADTSQETQYF
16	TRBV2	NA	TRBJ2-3	CASSEAWGRGRDTQYF
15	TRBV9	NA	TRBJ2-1	CASSGTGPEYNEQFF
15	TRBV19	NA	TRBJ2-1	CASSYDRGSYNEQFF
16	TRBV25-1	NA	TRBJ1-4	CASSGLRTAINEKLFF
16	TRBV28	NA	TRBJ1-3	CASSLPGGTSGNTIYF
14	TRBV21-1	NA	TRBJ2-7	CASTEGGRTYEQYF